The rows below give T cell receptor beta chains drawn from one sample of a study of PD-1 blockade in classical Hodgkin lymphoma. Profiling relied on immunoSEQ multiplex PCR, and the TCRdb table lists in-frame clones only, not all of them. The sample yields approximately 51,000 clones, around 78% seen once. The specimen comprised peripheral blood mononuclear cells (PBMCs), sampled before the second cycle of nivolumab. These TCRs come from a human donor with classical Hodgkin lymphoma. The CDR3 runs from the conserved cysteine through the conserved F or W. Each record gives: clone size, V gene, D gene, J gene, CDR3 DNA, CDR3 protein. D genes are given only for firm matches. Clone size appears in some rows only: once, few, many, or a class for an expanded clone.

clone size: NA; V gene: TRBV13; D gene: NA; J gene: TRBJ2-5; CDR3 DNA: TGTGCCAGCAGCTCCGGGTCAGGACAAGAGACCCAGTACTTC; CDR3 protein: CASSSGSGQETQYF
clone size: once; V gene: TRBV5-4; D gene: TRBD1; J gene: TRBJ1-3; CDR3 DNA: TGTGCCAGCAGCCAGGACAGGGCACTCTCTGGAAACACCATATATTTT; CDR3 protein: CASSQDRALSGNTIYF
clone size: few; V gene: TRBV10-2; D gene: NA; J gene: TRBJ2-7; CDR3 DNA: TGCGCCAGCAGTGAGTCGTGGGGGCCCTACGAGCAGTACTTC; CDR3 protein: CASSESWGPYEQYF
clone size: NA; V gene: TRBV7-2; D gene: TRBD2; J gene: TRBJ2-1; CDR3 DNA: TGTGCCAGCAGCTTAGCGTCTGGCGGGAGGCTCTACAATGAGCAGTTCTTC; CDR3 protein: CASSLASGGRLYNEQFF
clone size: NA; V gene: TRBV7-9; D gene: TRBD1; J gene: TRBJ1-1; CDR3 DNA: TGTGCCAGCAGCTTAACAGGGGAAGGAGAAGCTTTCTTT; CDR3 protein: CASSLTGEGEAFF
clone size: NA; V gene: TRBV30; D gene: NA; J gene: TRBJ1-2; CDR3 DNA: TGTGCCTGGAGTGCGGGAGCGTTAAGTTATGGCTACACCTTC; CDR3 protein: CAWSAGALSYGYTF
clone size: NA; V gene: TRBV18; D gene: NA; J gene: TRBJ2-1; CDR3 DNA: TGTGCCAGCTCAGCACCTATGGGCTACAATGAGCAGTTCTTC; CDR3 protein: CASSAPMGYNEQFF
clone size: few; V gene: TRBV7-9; D gene: NA; J gene: TRBJ2-6; CDR3 DNA: TGTGCCAGCAGCCCTACCCTGGGGGTCCCCAACGTCCTGACTTTC; CDR3 protein: CASSPTLGVPNVLTF
clone size: NA; V gene: TRBV19; D gene: NA; J gene: TRBJ1-5; CDR3 DNA: TGTGCCAGTAGTATAAGGGGACGGGGCAATCAGCCCCAGCATTTT; CDR3 protein: CASSIRGRGNQPQHF
clone size: NA; V gene: TRBV18; D gene: TRBD1; J gene: TRBJ2-1; CDR3 DNA: TGTGCCAGCTCACCACCGGGACAGGTGTACAATGAGCAGTTCTTC; CDR3 protein: CASSPPGQVYNEQFF
clone size: NA; V gene: TRBV7-8; D gene: NA; J gene: TRBJ1-1; CDR3 DNA: TGTGCCAGCAGCCCCGGGTTTGGGGACACTGAAGCTTTCTTT; CDR3 protein: CASSPGFGDTEAFF
clone size: medium-sized; V gene: TRBV9; D gene: NA; J gene: TRBJ2-1; CDR3 DNA: TGTGCCAGCAGCACCTCGGATCTAGGTAATGAGCAGTTCTTC; CDR3 protein: CASSTSDLGNEQFF
clone size: few; V gene: TRBV5-4; D gene: NA; J gene: TRBJ1-2; CDR3 DNA: TGTGCCAGCAGCTTGGGCTTCGGGGGGTACTATGGCTACACCTTC; CDR3 protein: CASSLGFGGYYGYTF
clone size: few; V gene: TRBV5-1; D gene: NA; J gene: TRBJ2-1; CDR3 DNA: TGCGCCAGCAGCAGGGACAATGAGCAGTTCTTC; CDR3 protein: CASSRDNEQFF
clone size: few; V gene: TRBV28; D gene: NA; J gene: TRBJ1-5; CDR3 DNA: TGTGCCAGCAGTGGGGCGTATAGCAATCAGCCCCAGCATTTT; CDR3 protein: CASSGAYSNQPQHF
clone size: NA; V gene: TRBV6-1; D gene: NA; J gene: TRBJ1-1; CDR3 DNA: TGTGCCAGCAGCTGGACGGCGAACACTGAAGCTTTCTTT; CDR3 protein: CASSWTANTEAFF
clone size: NA; V gene: TRBV27; D gene: NA; J gene: TRBJ1-5; CDR3 DNA: TGTGCCAGCGCAGTTCGCCAATATAGCAATCAGCCCCAGCATTTT; CDR3 protein: CASAVRQYSNQPQHF
clone size: few; V gene: TRBV29-1; D gene: TRBD1; J gene: TRBJ2-5; CDR3 DNA: TGCAGCGTTGAAGCCGGGACAGGGCGGCAAGAGACCCAGTACTTC; CDR3 protein: CSVEAGTGRQETQYF
clone size: NA; V gene: TRBV19; D gene: NA; J gene: TRBJ1-2; CDR3 DNA: TGTGCCAGTAACCCCCAAGTTGGAAAGGGCTACACCTTC; CDR3 protein: CASNPQVGKGYTF
clone size: NA; V gene: TRBV7-6; D gene: NA; J gene: TRBJ2-7; CDR3 DNA: TGTGCCAGCAGCTTACTAGCCGCTTCCTACGAGCAGTACTTC; CDR3 protein: CASSLLAASYEQYF
clone size: NA; V gene: TRBV19; D gene: NA; J gene: TRBJ2-5; CDR3 DNA: TGTGCCAGTACTCCGCGGGTTAGCGGAAGACAAGAGACCCAGTACTTC; CDR3 protein: CASTPRVSGRQETQYF
clone size: NA; V gene: TRBV19; D gene: NA; J gene: TRBJ2-3; CDR3 DNA: TGTGCCAGTAGTATAGGTACGGGCACAGATACGCAGTATTTT; CDR3 protein: CASSIGTGTDTQYF